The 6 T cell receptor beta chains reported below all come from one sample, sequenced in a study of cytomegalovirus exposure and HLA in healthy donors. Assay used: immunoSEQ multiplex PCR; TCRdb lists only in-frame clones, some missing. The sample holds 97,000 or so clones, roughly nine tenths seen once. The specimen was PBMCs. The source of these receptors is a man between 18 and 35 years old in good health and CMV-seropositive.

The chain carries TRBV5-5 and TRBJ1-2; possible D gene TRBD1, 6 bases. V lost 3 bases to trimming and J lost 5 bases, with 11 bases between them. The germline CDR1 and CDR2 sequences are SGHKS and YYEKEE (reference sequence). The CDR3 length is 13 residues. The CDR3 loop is CASSSWGPYGYTF. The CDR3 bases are TGTGCCAGCAGCTCCTGGGGGCCGTATGGCTACACCTTC. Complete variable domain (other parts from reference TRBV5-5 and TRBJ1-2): DAGVTQSPTHLIKTRGQQVTLRCSPISGHKSVSWYQQVLGQGPQFIFQYYEKEERGRGNFPDRFSARQFPNYSSELNVNALLLGDSALYLCASSSWGPYGYTFGSGTRLTVV.

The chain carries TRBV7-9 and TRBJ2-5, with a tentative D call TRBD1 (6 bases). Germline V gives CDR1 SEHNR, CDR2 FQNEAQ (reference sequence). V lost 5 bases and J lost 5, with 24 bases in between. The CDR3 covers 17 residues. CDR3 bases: TGTGCCAGCAGCAATATTTGGTTGGGGGCCTATGCCGAGACCCAGTACTTC. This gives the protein CASSNIWLGAYAETQYF. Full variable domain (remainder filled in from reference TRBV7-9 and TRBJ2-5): DTGVSQNPRHKITKRGQNVTFRCDPISEHNRLYWYRQTLGQGPEFLTYFQNEAQLEKSRLLSDRFSAERPKGSFSTLEIQRTEQGDSAMYLCASSNIWLGAYAETQYFGPGTRLLVL.

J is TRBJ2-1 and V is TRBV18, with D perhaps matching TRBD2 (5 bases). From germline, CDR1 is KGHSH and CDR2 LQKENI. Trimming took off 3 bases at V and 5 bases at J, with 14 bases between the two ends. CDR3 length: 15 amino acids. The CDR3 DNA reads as TGTGCCAGCTCACCTCTTGGCGGGCTGAACAATGAGCAGTTCTTC. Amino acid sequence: CASSPLGGLNNEQFF.

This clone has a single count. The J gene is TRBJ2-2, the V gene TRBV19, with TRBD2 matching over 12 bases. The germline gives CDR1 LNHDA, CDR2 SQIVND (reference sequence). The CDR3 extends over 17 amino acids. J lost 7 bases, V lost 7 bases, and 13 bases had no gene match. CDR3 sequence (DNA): TGTGCCAGTACTAGAACACTAGCGGGAGGTGTCGGCGGGGAGCTGTTTTTT. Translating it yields CASTRTLAGGVGGELFF.

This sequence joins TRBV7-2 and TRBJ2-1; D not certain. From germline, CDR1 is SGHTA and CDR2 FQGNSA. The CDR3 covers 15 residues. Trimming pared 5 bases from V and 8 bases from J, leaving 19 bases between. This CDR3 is CASSQMAVVSDEQFF. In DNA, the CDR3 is TGTGCCAGCAGCCAAATGGCCGTCGTGAGCGATGAGCAGTTCTTC.

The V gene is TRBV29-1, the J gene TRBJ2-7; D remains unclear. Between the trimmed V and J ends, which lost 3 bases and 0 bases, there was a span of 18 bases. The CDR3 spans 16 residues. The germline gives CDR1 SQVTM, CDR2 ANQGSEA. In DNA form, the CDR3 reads TGCAGCGTTGATGCATCGTCGGTGCAGGTCTCCTACGAGCAGTACTTC. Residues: CSVDASSVQVSYEQYF.